This T cell receptor (beta chain) was recorded in a study of blood T cell repertoires in COVID-19 (dated by TCRdb to about 2020). As for the study more broadly: Collaborator samples came from the United States, Italy and Spain and covered acute and convalescent phases of COVID-19. Where available, HLA class I and class II types were obtained from metadata supplied by the sample provider rather than from assay-based typing. Deeply sampled blood TCRbeta repertoires from subjects exposed to, actively infected with, or recovered from COVID-19 were included in the dataset. The material from the prospective study consisted of cDNA or gDNA derived from T cells, B-cell-depleted T cells, or PBMCs. The repertoires were released in a freely available public database meant as a resource for research on the immune response to SARS-CoV-2. The samples were drawn from the first 160 participants of the ongoing ImmuneRACE study and from about 1,200 subjects provided by 6 global collaborators. The sample metadata nearly always contained a de-identified subject ID, COVID-19 status, age in years and sex. Results and caveats for the whole study, not just this receptor: How much clinical and demographic metadata was included differed by source and by participant, and the metadata was provided uncurated.

The immunoSEQ Assay, a bias-controlled multiplex PCR, was used to amplify TCRbeta CDR3 regions from genomic DNA. The authors' analysis ran thus. The number of nucleated cells in each sample was estimated from the amplification of reference gene primers within the assay. To quantify the absolute abundance of each unique TCRbeta CDR3 rearrangement, sequence reads were collapsed and filtered. Productive Simpson clonality was computed per sample as the square root of Simpson's diversity index over productive rearrangements. TCRdb retrieved this table from immuneACCESS and kept in-frame rearrangements only. Not all clones are present; in checked studies, unresolved V genes account for under half, and no reason is known for the remainder. From that table come the V and J calls and clone size; the DNA was used to work out D and trimming. Here the sample has 280,000 or so clones; 90% occur a single time. Less than 2% of the sample goes to the ten largest clones.

Turning to this clone: This receptor's antigen is unknown. Base quality data are lacking; no much larger clone is found one base away.

From the germline V gene, CDR1 is MNHEY and CDR2 is SVGAGI. V gives up 0 bases and J gives up 5 bases, and the segment between their germline ends measures 13 bases. The CDR3 spans 16 residues, from the cysteine through the phenylalanine. The sequence is cut down to CDR3 DNA, 48 bases in frame from base 1. In the prospective study, participants were roughly 18 to 95 years old, resided in 24 geographic areas of the United States, and were enrolled through a virtual design. In the prospective study, cohorts were assigned on the basis of participant-reported clinical history obtained from a screening survey and a study questionnaire. Each participant in the prospective study had whole blood, serum and a nasopharyngeal or oropharyngeal swab collected by mobile phlebotomists. Over a roughly two-month period, participants in the prospective study had the option of providing additional blood draws and questionnaires. Before DNA extraction, blood samples from the prospective study were shipped at room temperature or frozen.

The source material was PBMCs or T cells enriched from blood (not recorded which). The chain links TRBV6-5 with TRBJ1-4; a tentative D call is TRBD1 (5 bases match). This TCR came from a woman younger than 35 with acute COVID-19. CDR3 region: CASSYSVARENEKLFF. The DNA sequence reads TGTGCCAGCAGTTACTCGGTGGCCAGGGAAAATGAAAAACTGTTTTTT.